A single sample is the source of the 20 T cell receptor beta chains below, sequenced in a study of tumor-infiltrating lymphocytes in primary liver carcinoma. Researchers generated TCR beta cDNA from about 0.5 ug of total RNA, relying on a constant-region primer. Three rounds of nested multiplex PCR with slightly modified ARM-PCR produced TCR beta libraries. For around 9 cycles apiece, the opening two PCR rounds ran with TRBV1-TRBV30 forward primers and a C-beta reverse primer. TCRdb itself ran the multiplex PCR reads through MiXCR, one entry per CDR3 protein. This sample yields over 250,000 distinct CDR3 sequences, of which nearly 60% are seen a single time; around 15% belongs to the top ten. Germline DNA was also extracted, and blood RNA derived from unsorted whole blood. Sequencing was done on a sample of peripheral blood. Receptor source: a woman in her twenties or thirties with primary liver carcinoma and hepatitis B virus infection.

As regards this clonotype: The CDR3 end shows no conserved phenylalanine or tryptophan, and so a read error is likely. The CDR3 DNA reads TGTGCCAGCAGCAGGGGGATGAGGGCAGAAGCTTTCTCT. Its translation: CASSRGMRAEAFS. The rearrangement joins TRBV12-3 or TRBV12-4 to TRBJ1-1; 7 nucleotides match TRBD1. V was clipped by 6 bases and J by 8 bases; unmatched bases: 9. CDR3 length equals 13 residues.

The chain couples TRBV11-2 to TRBJ2-1; D gene unclear. Germline V gene data show CDR1 as SGHAT and CDR2 as FQNNGV. The V gene lost 7 bases and the J gene lost 9 bases, with 7 bases spanning the gap. This CDR3 has 10 residues. CDR3 nucleotides: TGTGCCAGCAAGAGTCGTGAGCAGTTCTTC. This gives the protein CASKSREQFF.

This clonotype was counted many times. The chain has TRBV6-5 and TRBJ2-2; 7 bases are shared with TRBD1. Germline V lookup: CDR1 MNHEY, CDR2 SVGAGI. The CDR3 is 16 residues long. J was trimmed by 5 bases and V by 5 bases; bases with no gene match: 11. In nucleotides, the CDR3 is TGTGCCAGCAGTACTACAGGGGCCCCGAGGACCGGGGAGCTGTTTTTT. Amino acids: CASSTTGAPRTGELFF.

On this clonotype: Just one base apart from a much larger clone, this may be a read error. The CDR3 loop is CASSPGLVGETQHF. The CDR3 bases are TGTGCCAGCAGTCCCGGACTAGTTGGGGAGACCCAGCACTTC. The chain employs TRBV12-3 or TRBV12-4 and TRBJ2-5; 7 positions match TRBD2. The CDR3 consists of 14 residues.

This clonotype showed up many times. The chain couples TRBV4-2 to TRBJ2-5; TRBD2 matches at 7 bases. Germline loops: CDR1 LGHNA, CDR2 YNFKEQ. The junction had 14 bases not matched to a gene; V was cut back by 5 bases and J by 2 bases. The CDR3 is 17 amino acids. CDR3 nucleotides: TGTGCCAGCAGCATAGGGGTAGCGGGTGGTAGTCAAGAGACCCAGTACTTC. This sequence encodes CASSIGVAGGSQETQYF.

Turning to this clonotype: A much larger clone differs from this one at a single base, so this may be a read error. The chain links TRBV6-6 to TRBJ1-6; 7 bases line up with TRBD1. This CDR3 contains 17 residues. Germline-derived CDR1 and CDR2 are MNHNY and SVGAGI (reference sequence). CDR3 region: CASSYSARGGMDPPPHF. For the CDR3, the DNA is TGTGCCAGCAGTTACTCGGCCAGGGGGGGGATGGATCCACCCCCCCACTTT.

This clonotype showed up just a few times. The chain is built from TRBV6-1 and TRBJ1-5, with D perhaps matching TRBD1 (5 bases). CDR3 length: 13 residues. Trimming shortened V by 3 bases and J by 6 bases, and 9 bases separated the two germline ends. In germline, CDR1 is MNHNS, CDR2 SASEGT. Here the CDR3 DNA reads TGTGCCAGCAGTGATTGGGGCGGTCAGCCCCAGCATTTT. Translation gives CASSDWGGQPQHF.

In the case of this clonotype: A much more abundant neighbour one base away suggests this may be a read error. The genes are TRBV29-1 and TRBJ1-1, with D tentatively TRBD1 (6 bases). Trimming took off 7 bases at V and 2 bases at J, with 11 bases between the two ends. Germline CDR1 is SQVTM and CDR2 is ANQGSEA. This CDR3 has 12 amino acids. The CDR3 coding sequence is TGCAGCGCACAAGGGGGAAACACTGAAGCTTTCTTT. Its protein is CSAQGGNTEAFF.

Worth noting for this clonotype: One base away lies a much larger clone, so this may be a sequencing read error. V usage is TRBV6-5 and J usage is TRBJ2-3, with 8 bases fitting TRBD1. The CDR3 extends over 12 amino acids. Germline loops: CDR1 MNHEY, CDR2 SVGAGI. CDR3 sequence reads: CASGQGSDRQYF. In DNA, the CDR3 is TGTGCCAGCGGACAGGGATCAGATAGGCAGTATTTT.

The rearrangement joins TRBV6-6 to TRBJ1-3; D is unresolved. V was clipped by 4 bases and J by 8 bases, with 6 bases between them. There are 11 residues in the CDR3. The germline V gene has CDR1 MNHNY and CDR2 SVGAGI (reference sequence). CDR3 sequence reads: CASSFGDTIYF. CDR3 bases: TGTGCCAGCAGTTTTGGGGACACCATATATTTT.

This clonotype has at least ten counts. V gene TRBV29-1 combines with J gene TRBJ2-5; 11 nucleotides match TRBD2. The V gene end was trimmed by 7 bases and the J gene end by 8 bases; junction bases not matched to a gene: 6. The length of the CDR3 is 12 residues. The germline gives CDR1 SQVTM, CDR2 ANQGSEA. CDR3 residues: CSAETSGATQYF. The CDR3 DNA reads TGCAGCGCCGAGACTAGCGGGGCAACCCAGTACTTC.

Concerning this clonotype: Since a much larger clone is just one base distant, this may be a read error. The J gene is TRBJ2-1, the V gene TRBV6-2 or TRBV6-3; 10 positions match TRBD2. Trimming removed 2 bases from V and 8 bases from J; junction bases left unmatched: 6. Germline-derived CDR1 and CDR2 are MNHEY and SVGEGT. The CDR3 covers 15 residues. The CDR3 DNA follows: TGTGCCAGCAGTTACGGGACTAGCGCCGACGATGAGCAGTTCTTC. Its translation is CASSYGTSADDEQFF.

The gene calls are TRBV10-1 and TRBJ2-3; 10 bases fit TRBD1. The germline V gene encodes CDR1 WNHNN and CDR2 SYGVQD (reference sequence). CDR3 length: 13 amino acids. V was clipped by 8 bases and J by 5 bases; unmatched bases: 4. CDR3 coding DNA: TGCGCCAGCTTCGACAGGGGGCGAGATACGCAGTATTTT. It specifies CASFDRGRDTQYF.

Of note for this clonotype: An end of the junction does not agree with germline; a read error may underlie this. The rearrangement links TRBV11-3 to TRBJ2-1; maybe TRBD2 (5 bases). Per germline, CDR1 SGHNT and CDR2 YENEEA. This CDR3 is 11 amino acids long. As DNA, the CDR3 is TGTGCCAGCAGCTCAGACTATGAGCACTTCTTC. Its translation: CASSSDYEHFF.

As to this clonotype: Mismatch with germline at one junction end may stem from a read error. The chain employs TRBV6-1 and TRBJ2-3; possible D gene TRBD2, 6 bases. Germline V lookup: CDR1 MNHNS, CDR2 SASEGT. The CDR3 has 14 residues. Here the CDR3 DNA reads TGTGCCAGCAGTGAAGGACTAGGGCCAGATAAGCAGTATTTT. It encodes CASSEGLGPDKQYF.

Notes on this clonotype: Its ends do not fully match the called genes, so a read error is possible. The gene calls are TRBV12-3 or TRBV12-4 and TRBJ2-1; possibly TRBD2 for D (6 bases). The CDR3 is 16 residues long. CDR3 protein: CACSPFAGGPRNEQFF. In DNA form, the CDR3 reads TGTGCCTGCAGTCCCTTTGCTGGAGGGCCGCGCAATGAGCAGTTCTTC.

The J gene is TRBJ2-3, the V gene TRBV13; 12 positions match TRBD2. Trimming took 5 bases from V and 2 from J; bases not matched to a gene: 5. Germline CDR1 reads PRHDT; CDR2 reads FYEKMQ (reference sequence). The CDR3 length is 16 residues. In DNA form, the CDR3 reads TGTGCCAGCAGCCGGAGGACTAGCGGGGACACAGATACGCAGTATTTT. Translation: CASSRRTSGDTDTQYF.

The V gene is TRBV24-1, the J gene TRBJ2-2; D might be TRBD2 (6 bases). CDR3 length: 15 amino acids. Germline CDR1 and CDR2: KGHDR and SFDVKD. V gave up 6 bases and J gave up 2 bases, with 12 bases separating them. DNA of the CDR3: TGTGCCACCAGTTTTGGAGGGTCCAACACCGGGGAGCTGTTTTTT. Translating gives CATSFGGSNTGELFF.

This clonotype was picked up many times. This chain uses TRBV6-5 with TRBJ2-7; D call uncertain. This CDR3 has 14 residues. Per germline, CDR1 MNHEY and CDR2 SVGAGI. V gave up 5 bases and J gave up 5 bases, with 16 bases separating them. CDR3 coding DNA: TGTGCCAGCAGTCCCCGGAAGGGTCTGAACGAGCAGTACTTC. This codes for CASSPRKGLNEQYF.

The chain is built from TRBV6-1 and TRBJ2-1; D gene uncertain. Germline CDR1 MNHNS, CDR2 SASEGT. With 4 bases removed from V and 8 bases from J, the gap between germline ends came to 6 bases. This CDR3 has 11 residues. CDR3 sequence (DNA): TGTGCCAGCAGTGCAAGGGATGAGCAGTTCTTC. This sequence encodes CASSARDEQFF.